This entry is about one TCR beta chain. As yet, its antigen is unknown. Together with a sample-barcoded 5' primer, a J-beta primer mix was included in a second PCR lasting about 6 to 12 cycles. TCRdb reanalysed the 5' RACE reads using MiXCR and keeps one entry per CDR3 protein. The data contain about 650,000 distinct CDR3 sequences, under 65% of them seen just once; the ten biggest clones take up 13%. This sample was taken from a study of blood T cells in healthy people across ages. About the study: Roughly one uniquely barcoded beta molecule per two T cells was captured.

Between the trimmed V and J ends, which lost 6 bases and 4 bases, there was a span of 21 bases. Per germline, CDR1 MNHNY and CDR2 SVGAGI (reference sequence). CDR3 length: 16 residues. Study conclusions and caveats: Long-lived donors exceeded aged donors in naive CD4+ cells and diversity.

The sequence derives from a woman aged 80 or over in good health. The chain is built from TRBV6-6 and TRBJ2-5, with D perhaps matching TRBD2 (5 bases). Specimen: blood. The DNA for the CDR3 is TGTGCCAGCAGCCCCTCCCGACTAACGAGCCCAGAGACCCAGTACTTC. Its protein is CASSPSRLTSPETQYF.